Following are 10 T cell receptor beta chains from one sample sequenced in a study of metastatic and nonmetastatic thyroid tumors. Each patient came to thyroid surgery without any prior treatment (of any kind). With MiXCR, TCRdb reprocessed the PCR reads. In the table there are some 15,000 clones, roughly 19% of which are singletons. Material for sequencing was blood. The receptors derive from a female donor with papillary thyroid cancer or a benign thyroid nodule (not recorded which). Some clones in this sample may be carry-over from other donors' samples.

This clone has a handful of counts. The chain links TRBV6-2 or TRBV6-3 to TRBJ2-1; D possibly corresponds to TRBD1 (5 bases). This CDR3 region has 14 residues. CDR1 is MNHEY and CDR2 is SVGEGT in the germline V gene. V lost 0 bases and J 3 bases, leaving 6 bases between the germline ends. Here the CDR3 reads CASSYSDSYNEQFF. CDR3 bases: TGTGCCAGCAGTTACTCCGACAGCTACAATGAGCAGTTCTTC.

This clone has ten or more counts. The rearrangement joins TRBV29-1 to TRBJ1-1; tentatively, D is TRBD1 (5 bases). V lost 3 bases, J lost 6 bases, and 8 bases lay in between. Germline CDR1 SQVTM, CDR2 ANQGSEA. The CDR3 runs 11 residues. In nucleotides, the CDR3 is TGCAGCGTTGACCGGGGACCTGAAGCTTTCTTT. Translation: CSVDRGPEAFF.

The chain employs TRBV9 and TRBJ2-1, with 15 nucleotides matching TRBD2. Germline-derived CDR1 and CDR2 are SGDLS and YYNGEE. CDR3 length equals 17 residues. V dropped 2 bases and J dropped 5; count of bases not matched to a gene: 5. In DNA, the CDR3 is TGTGCCAGCAGCGTGGCTGGGACTAGCGGGAGGCACAATGAGCAGTTCTTC. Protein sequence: CASSVAGTSGRHNEQFF. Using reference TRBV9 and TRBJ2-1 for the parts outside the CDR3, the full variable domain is DSGVTQTPKHLITATGQRVTLRCSPRSGDLSVYWYQQSLDQGLQFLIQYYNGEERAKGNILERFSAQQFPDLHSELNLSSLELGDSALYFCASSVAGTSGRHNEQFFGPGTRLTVL.

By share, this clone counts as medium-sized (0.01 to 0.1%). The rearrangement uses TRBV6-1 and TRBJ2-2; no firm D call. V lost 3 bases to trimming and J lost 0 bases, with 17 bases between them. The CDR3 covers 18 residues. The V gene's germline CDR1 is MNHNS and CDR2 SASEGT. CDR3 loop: CASSDVVTQFANTGELFF. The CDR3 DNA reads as TGTGCCAGCAGTGATGTGGTAACCCAGTTCGCGAACACCGGGGAGCTGTTTTTT.

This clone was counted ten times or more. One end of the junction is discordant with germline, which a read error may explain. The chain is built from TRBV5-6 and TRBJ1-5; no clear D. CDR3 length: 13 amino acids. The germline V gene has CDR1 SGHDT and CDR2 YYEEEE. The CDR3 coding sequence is TGTGCCAGCAGCTTGGCAGGAGATCAGTCCCAGCATTTT. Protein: CASSLAGDQSQHF.

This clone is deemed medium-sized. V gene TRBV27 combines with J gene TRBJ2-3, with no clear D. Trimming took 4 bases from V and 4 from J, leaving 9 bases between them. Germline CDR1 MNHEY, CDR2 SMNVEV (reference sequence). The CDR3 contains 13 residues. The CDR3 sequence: CASSSLVSDTQYF. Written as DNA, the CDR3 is TGTGCCAGCAGTTCCCTAGTATCAGATACGCAGTATTTT.

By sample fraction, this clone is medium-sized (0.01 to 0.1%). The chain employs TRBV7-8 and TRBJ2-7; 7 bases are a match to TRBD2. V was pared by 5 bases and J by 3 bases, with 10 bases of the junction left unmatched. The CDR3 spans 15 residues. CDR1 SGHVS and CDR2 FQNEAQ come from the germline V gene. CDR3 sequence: CASSREGGSGYEQYF. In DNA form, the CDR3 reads TGTGCCAGCAGCCGCGAGGGCGGGAGTGGCTACGAGCAGTACTTC.

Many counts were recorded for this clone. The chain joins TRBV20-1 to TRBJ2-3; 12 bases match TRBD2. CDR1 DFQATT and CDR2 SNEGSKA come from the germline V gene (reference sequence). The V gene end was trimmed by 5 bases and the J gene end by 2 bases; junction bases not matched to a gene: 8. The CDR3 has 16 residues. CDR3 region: CSAGRLAGVFTDTQYF. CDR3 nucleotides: TGCAGTGCTGGTCGACTAGCGGGGGTCTTCACAGATACGCAGTATTTT.

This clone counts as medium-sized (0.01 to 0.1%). The CDR3 sequence is CASSLGTGNEQFF. For the CDR3, the DNA is TGCGCCAGCAGCTTGGGGACAGGGAATGAGCAGTTCTTC. This sequence joins TRBV5-1 and TRBJ2-1; TRBD1 agrees at 8 bases. J gave up 7 bases and V 0 bases, and 0 bases lay outside the gene matches. CDR3 size: 13 residues. The germline CDR1 and CDR2 sequences are SGHRS and YFSETQ.

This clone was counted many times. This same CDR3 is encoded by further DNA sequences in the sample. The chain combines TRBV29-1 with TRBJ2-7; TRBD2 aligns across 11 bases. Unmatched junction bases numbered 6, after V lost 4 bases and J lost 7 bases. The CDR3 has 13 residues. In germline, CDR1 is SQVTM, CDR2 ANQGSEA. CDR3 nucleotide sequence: TGCAGCGTTGGACTAGCGGGATTGGGGGAGCAGTACTTC. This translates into CSVGLAGLGEQYF.